This record covers a single T cell receptor (beta chain). The sample comes from a study of blood T cell repertoires in COVID-19. Study background: PBMCs, B-cell-depleted T cells, or T cells provided the cDNA or gDNA that made up the material.

Authors' methods: Counts of nucleated cells, estimated from reference gene primer amplification, were obtained. Libraries were prepared by immunoSEQ multiplex PCR; TCRdb keeps only in-frame clonotypes and omits some of them. V and J calls and clone size are those listed in that table; D and trimming were worked out from the DNA. The sample consists of approximately 200,000 clones, 75% to 90% of them appearing once. J lost 6 bases, V lost 5 bases, and 13 bases had no gene match. The CDR3 is 15 amino acids. Germline V gene lookup returns CDR1 MNHEY and CDR2 SVGAGI. This receptor was taken from a man in his 60s with acute or convalescent COVID-19. Specimen: peripheral blood. The chain joins TRBV6-5 to TRBJ2-7; TRBD1 matches at 7 bases. CDR3 sequence (DNA): TGTGCCAGCAGTCGCGCTCGGACAGGTAGAAGCGAGCAGTACTTC. It codes for CASSRARTGRSEQYF.